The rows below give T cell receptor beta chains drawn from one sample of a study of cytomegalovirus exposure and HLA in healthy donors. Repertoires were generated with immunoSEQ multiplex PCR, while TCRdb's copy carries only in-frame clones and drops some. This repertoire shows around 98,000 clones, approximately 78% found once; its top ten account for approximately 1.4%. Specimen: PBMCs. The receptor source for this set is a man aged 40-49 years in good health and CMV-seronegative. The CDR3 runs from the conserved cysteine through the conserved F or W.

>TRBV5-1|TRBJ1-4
CASSLVRGPNEKLFF
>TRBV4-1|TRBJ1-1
CASRGQDTEAFF
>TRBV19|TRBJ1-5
CASSIGSPAVNQPQHF
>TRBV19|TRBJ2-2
CASSVRGNTGELFF
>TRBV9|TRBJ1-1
CASSQTGKNTEAFF
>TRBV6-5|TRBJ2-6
CASRESSGANVLTF
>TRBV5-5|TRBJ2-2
CASSREAGFDGELFF
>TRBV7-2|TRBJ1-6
CASSWRNSPLHF
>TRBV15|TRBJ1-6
CATSRGKQGAYSPLHF
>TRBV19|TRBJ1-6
CASSIGYRENSPLHF
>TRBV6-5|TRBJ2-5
CASRFLSQQETQYF
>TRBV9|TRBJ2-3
CASSVGQGFTDTQYF
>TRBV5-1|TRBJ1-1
CARATGGGTEAFF
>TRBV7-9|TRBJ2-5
CASSLERDRVRETQYF
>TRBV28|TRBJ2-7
CASSSPGTLYEQYF
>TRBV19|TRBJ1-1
CASSVRSLGGPEAFF
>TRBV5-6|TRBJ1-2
CASSSSHRGRIYGYTF
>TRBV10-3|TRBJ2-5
CAISDPSGGEETQYF
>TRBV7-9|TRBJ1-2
CASSFAGTGGATLSGYTF
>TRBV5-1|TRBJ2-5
CASSLSGEETQYF
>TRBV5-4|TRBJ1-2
CASSFRLRGLYYGYTF
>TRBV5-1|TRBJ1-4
CASSLERANEKLFF
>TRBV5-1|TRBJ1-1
CASSLRAGGFGTEAFF
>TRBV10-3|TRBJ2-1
CAISGQGAQSEQFF
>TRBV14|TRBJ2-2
CASSQDRGARTGELFF
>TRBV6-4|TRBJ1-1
CASSDRTGTEAFF
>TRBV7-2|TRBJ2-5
CASSLGTGGPQYF
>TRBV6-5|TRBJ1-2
CASSSPQGAYGYTF
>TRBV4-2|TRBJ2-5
CASSQNPGLAGGQETQYF
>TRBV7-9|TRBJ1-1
CASSLPPDREAFF
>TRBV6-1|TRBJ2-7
CALRGLNEQYF
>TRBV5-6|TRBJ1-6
CASSSSAGTANSPLHF
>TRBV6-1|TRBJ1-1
CASSSEGTLAFF
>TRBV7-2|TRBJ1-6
CASSKGQPSSYNSPLHF
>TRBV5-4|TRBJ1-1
CASSSPGQRSTEAFF
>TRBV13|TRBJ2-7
CASSPTERGGYEQYF
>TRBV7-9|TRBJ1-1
CASSTLRDRTTEAFF
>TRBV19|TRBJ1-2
CASSSQGFGYGYTF
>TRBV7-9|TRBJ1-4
CASSLNRGRSEKLFF
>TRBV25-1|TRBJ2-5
CASSVGQGSQETQYF
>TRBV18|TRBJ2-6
CASSPPGQGLAGANVLTF
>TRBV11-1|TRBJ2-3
CASSLRVSFTDTQYF
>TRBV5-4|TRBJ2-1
CASSLASASGASYNEQFF
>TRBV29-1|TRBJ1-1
CSVGQIMNTEAFF
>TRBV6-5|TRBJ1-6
CASSYSGQLNSPLHF
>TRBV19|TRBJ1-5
CASSMERDQPQHF
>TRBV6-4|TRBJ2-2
CASSDSMGLLFF
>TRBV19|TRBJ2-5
CASDGGAPETQYF
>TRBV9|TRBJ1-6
CASSLTVGSPLHF
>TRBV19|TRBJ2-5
CASSPRQGLETQYF
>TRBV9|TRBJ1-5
CASSVGGLGQPQHF
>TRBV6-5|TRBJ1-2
CASSKTTGYGYTF
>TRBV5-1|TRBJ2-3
CASSKDSGTTDTQYF
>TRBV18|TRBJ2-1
CASSPGQGLEFF
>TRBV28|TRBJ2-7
CASSPGTAPYEQYF